This T cell receptor (beta chain) was observed in a study of cytomegalovirus exposure and HLA in healthy donors. Study-wide background: In terms of ancestry, the Caucasian-associated cluster contained around four fifths of the roughly 400 genotyped donors.

The germline V gene encodes CDR1 SEHNR and CDR2 FQNEAQ (reference sequence). Trimming removed 2 bases from V and 2 bases from J, with 13 bases in between. CDR3 length equals 16 residues. This clone has just a few counts. What it recognizes is unknown. PCR employed 60 Vbeta and 13 Jbeta primers. Study processing details: Later, an analysis found 75 million to 100 million unique TCR beta chains, and approximately 10 million of these were shared. Assay used: immunoSEQ multiplex PCR; TCRdb lists only in-frame clones, some missing. That table gives V, J and clone size, and the DNA gave D and trimming. The sample carries 180,000 or so clones, roughly 79% recorded once. The study, taken as a whole, reports: Earlier analysis yielded a pattern in which most TCR beta V segments were productive about 90% or about 30% of the time. TCR beta sequences numbering 15,000 to 20,000 were associated with HLA alleles at 0.05 false discovery rate in a later analysis.

V gene TRBV7-9 combines with J gene TRBJ2-1, with a weak D call TRBD1 (5 bases). The specimen sequenced was PBMCs. The clonotype originates from a woman aged 25 to 45 in good health and CMV-seropositive. The CDR3 loop reads CASSLINTGPYNEQFF. The CDR3 bases are TGTGCCAGCAGCTTAATCAACACAGGCCCCTACAATGAGCAGTTCTTC.